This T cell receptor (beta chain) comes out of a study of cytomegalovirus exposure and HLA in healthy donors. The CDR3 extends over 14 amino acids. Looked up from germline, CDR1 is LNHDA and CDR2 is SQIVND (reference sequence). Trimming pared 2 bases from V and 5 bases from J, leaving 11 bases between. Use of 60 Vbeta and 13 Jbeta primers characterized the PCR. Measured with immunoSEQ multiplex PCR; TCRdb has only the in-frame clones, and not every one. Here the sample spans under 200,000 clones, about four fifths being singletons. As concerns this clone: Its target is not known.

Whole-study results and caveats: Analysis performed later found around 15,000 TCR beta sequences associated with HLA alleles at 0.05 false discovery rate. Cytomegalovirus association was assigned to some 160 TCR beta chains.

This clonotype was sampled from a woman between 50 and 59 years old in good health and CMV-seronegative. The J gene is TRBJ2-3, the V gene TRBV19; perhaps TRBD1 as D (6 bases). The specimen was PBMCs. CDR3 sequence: CASSISRGRDTQYF. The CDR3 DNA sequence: TGTGCCAGTAGTATAAGCAGGGGAAGAGATACGCAGTATTTT.